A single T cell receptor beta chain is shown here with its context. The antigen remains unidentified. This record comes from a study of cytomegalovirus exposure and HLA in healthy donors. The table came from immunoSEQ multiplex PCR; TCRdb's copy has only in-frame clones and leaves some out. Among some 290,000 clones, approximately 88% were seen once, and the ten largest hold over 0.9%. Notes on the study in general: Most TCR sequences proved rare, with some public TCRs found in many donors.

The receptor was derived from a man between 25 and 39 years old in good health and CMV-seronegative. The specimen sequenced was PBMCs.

The chain's CDR3 is CASSFLQGYGELFF. The CDR3 DNA reads TGTGCCAGCAGCTTCTTACAGGGTTACGGGGAGCTGTTTTTT. The chain recombines TRBV5-5 with TRBJ2-2; D is perhaps TRBD1 (6 bases). The germline gives CDR1 SGHKS, CDR2 YYEKEE (reference sequence). The CDR3 spans 14 residues. V dropped 2 bases and J dropped 7 bases, with 12 bases sitting between them. Together with reference TRBV5-5 and TRBJ2-2, the CDR3 gives the full variable domain: DAGVTQSPTHLIKTRGQQVTLRCSPISGHKSVSWYQQVLGQGPQFIFQYYEKEERGRGNFPDRFSARQFPNYSSELNVNALLLGDSALYLCASSFLQGYGELFFGEGSRLTVL.